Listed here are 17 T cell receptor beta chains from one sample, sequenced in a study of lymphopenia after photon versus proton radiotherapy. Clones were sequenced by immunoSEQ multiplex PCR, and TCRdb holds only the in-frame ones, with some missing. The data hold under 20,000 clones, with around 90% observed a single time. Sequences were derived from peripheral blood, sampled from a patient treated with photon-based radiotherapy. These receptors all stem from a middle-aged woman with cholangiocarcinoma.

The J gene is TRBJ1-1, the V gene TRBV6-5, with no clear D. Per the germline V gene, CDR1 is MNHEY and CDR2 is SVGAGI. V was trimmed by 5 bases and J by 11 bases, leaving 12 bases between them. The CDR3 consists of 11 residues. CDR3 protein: CASSRQNRAFF. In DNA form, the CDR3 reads TGTGCCAGCAGTCGGCAAAATCGGGCTTTCTTT.

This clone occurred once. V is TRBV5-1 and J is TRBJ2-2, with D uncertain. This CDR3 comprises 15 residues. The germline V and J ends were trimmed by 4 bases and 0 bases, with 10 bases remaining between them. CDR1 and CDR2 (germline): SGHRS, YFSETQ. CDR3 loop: CASSPEPPNTGELFF. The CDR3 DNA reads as TGCGCCAGCAGCCCCGAACCCCCGAACACCGGGGAGCTGTTTTTT.

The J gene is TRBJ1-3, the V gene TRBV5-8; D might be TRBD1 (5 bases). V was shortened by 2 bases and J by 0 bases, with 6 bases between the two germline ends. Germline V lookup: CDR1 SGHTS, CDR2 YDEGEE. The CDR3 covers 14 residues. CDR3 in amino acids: CASSFDSSGNTIYF. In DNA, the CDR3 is TGTGCCAGCAGCTTTGACAGCTCTGGAAACACCATATATTTT.

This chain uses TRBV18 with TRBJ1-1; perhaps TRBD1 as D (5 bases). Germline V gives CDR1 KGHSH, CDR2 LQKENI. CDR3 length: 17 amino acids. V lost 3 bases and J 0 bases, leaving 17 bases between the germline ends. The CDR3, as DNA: TGTGCCAGCTCACCGAATGAACTGGGGCGCCTGAACACTGAAGCTTTCTTT. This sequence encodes CASSPNELGRLNTEAFF.

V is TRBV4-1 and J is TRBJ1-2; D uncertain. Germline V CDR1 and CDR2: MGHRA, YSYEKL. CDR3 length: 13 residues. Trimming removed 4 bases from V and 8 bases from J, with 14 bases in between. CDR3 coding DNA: TGCGCCAGCAGCCCCCTCACCGGCTTGGGCTACACCTTC. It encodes CASSPLTGLGYTF.

CDR3 DNA sequence: TGTGCCAGCAGCCGGGGACAGAGCTCTGGGGCCAACGTCCTGACTTTC. Protein product: CASSRGQSSGANVLTF. This chain uses TRBV7-3 with TRBJ2-6; 7 bases align to TRBD1. Germline V gene lookup returns CDR1 SGHTA and CDR2 FQGTGA. There are 16 residues in the CDR3. With V trimmed by 5 bases and J by 0 bases, 4 bases remained unmatched.

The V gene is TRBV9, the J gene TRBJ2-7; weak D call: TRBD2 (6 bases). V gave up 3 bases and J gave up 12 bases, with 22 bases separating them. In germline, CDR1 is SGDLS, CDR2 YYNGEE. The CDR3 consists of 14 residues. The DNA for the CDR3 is TGTGCCAGCAGCGAGGTCAGGGACTCCCTACCGCGGTACTTC. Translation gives CASSEVRDSLPRYF.

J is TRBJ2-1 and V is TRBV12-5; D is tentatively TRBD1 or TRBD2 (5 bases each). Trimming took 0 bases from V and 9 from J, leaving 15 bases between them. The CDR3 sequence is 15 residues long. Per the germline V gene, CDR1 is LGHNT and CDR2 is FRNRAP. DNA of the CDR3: TGTGCTAGTGGTTTGGTACAAGGACAACGGGGTGAGCAGTTCTTC. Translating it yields CASGLVQGQRGEQFF.

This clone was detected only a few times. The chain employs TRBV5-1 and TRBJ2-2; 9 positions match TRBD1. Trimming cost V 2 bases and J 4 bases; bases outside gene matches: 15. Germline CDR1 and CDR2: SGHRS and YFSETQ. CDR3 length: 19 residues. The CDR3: CASSFLPGQGRGATGELFF. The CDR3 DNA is TGCGCCAGCAGCTTCCTCCCGGGACAGGGTAGGGGAGCCACCGGGGAGCTGTTTTTT.

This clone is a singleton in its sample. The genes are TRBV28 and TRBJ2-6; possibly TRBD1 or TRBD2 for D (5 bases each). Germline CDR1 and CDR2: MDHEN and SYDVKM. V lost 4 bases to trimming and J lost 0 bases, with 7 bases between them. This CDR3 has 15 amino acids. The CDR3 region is CASSWGSSGANVLTF. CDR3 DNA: TGTGCCAGCAGTTGGGGGTCCTCTGGGGCCAACGTCCTGACTTTC.

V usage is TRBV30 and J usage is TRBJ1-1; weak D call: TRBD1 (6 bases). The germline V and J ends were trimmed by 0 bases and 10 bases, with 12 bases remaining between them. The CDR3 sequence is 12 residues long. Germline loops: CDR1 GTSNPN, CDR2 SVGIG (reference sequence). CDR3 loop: CAWSVTGGPAFF. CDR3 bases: TGTGCCTGGAGTGTAACCGGGGGGCCAGCTTTCTTT.

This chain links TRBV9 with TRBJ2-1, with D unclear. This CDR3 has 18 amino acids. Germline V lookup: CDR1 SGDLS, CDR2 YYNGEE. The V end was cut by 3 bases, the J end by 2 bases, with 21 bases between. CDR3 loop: CASSGSYHQAQTYNEQFF. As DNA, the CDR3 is TGTGCCAGCAGCGGGTCCTATCACCAAGCCCAGACCTACAATGAGCAGTTCTTC.

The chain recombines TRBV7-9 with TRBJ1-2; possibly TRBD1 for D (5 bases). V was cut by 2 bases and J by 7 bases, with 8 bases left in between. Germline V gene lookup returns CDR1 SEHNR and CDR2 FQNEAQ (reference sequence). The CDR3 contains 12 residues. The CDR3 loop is CASSLSQGGYTF. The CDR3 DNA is TGTGCCAGCAGCTTATCCCAGGGTGGCTACACCTTC.

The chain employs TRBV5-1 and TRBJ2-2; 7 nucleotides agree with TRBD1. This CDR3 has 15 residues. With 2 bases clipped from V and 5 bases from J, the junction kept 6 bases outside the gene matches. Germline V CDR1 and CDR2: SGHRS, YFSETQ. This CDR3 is CASSFRTGKTGELFF. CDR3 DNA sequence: TGCGCCAGCAGCTTTAGGACAGGAAAAACCGGGGAGCTGTTTTTT.

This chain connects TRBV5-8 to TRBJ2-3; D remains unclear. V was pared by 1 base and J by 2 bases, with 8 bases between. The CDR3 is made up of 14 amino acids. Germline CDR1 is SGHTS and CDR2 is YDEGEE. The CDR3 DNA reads TGTGCCAGCAGCTTGAACCCGACCACAGATACGCAGTATTTT. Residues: CASSLNPTTDTQYF. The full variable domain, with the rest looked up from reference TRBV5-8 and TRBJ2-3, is EAGVTQSPTHLIKTRGQQATLRCSPISGHTSVYWYQQALGLGLQFLLWYDEGEERNRGNFPPRFSGRQFPNYSSELNVNALELEDSALYLCASSLNPTTDTQYFGPGTRLTVL.

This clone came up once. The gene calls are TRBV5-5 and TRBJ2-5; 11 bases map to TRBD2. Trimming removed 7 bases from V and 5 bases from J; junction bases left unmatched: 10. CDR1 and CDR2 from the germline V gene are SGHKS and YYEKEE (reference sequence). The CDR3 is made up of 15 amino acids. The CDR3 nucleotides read TGTGCCAGCTTGGTAGCGGGGGGGCCCCTGGAGACCCAGTACTTC. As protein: CASLVAGGPLETQYF.

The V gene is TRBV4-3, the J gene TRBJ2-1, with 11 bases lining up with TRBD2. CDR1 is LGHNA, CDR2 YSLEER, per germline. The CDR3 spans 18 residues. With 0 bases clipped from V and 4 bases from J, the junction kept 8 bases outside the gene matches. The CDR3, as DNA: TGCGCCAGCAGCCAAGACAATCCCGGGACTAGCGGTTACAATGAGCAGTTCTTC. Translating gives CASSQDNPGTSGYNEQFF.